Following are 23 T cell receptor beta chains from one sample sequenced in a study of T cell changes during pregnancy in multiple sclerosis. Some clones are missing from TCRdb's copy, which holds only in-frame ones; the method was immunoSEQ multiplex PCR. Of about 100,000 clones listed, around 93% are singletons. This specimen consisted of peripheral blood, obtained after pregnancy. The source is a female donor with multiple sclerosis, enrolled in a pregnancy study.

V gene TRBV5-6 combines with J gene TRBJ2-1, with 11 bases identical to TRBD1. CDR3 length equals 16 residues. J lost 5 bases, V lost 3 bases, and 7 bases had no gene match. Looked up from germline, CDR1 is SGHDT and CDR2 is YYEEEE. The CDR3 spells CASSWGTGGAHNEQFF. The CDR3, as DNA: TGTGCCAGCAGCTGGGGGACAGGGGGGGCCCACAATGAGCAGTTCTTC.

V is TRBV30 and J is TRBJ1-2; D remains unclear. The germline V and J ends were trimmed by 7 bases and 2 bases, with 5 bases remaining between them. The germline CDR1 and CDR2 sequences are GTSNPN and SVGIG (reference sequence). The CDR3 consists of 10 residues. The CDR3 DNA is TGTGCCTCTATGAACTATGGCTACACCTTC. Translation: CASMNYGYTF.

This clone occurred once. The V and J genes are TRBV4-1 and TRBJ2-1, with D perhaps TRBD2 (6 bases). The CDR3 consists of 15 residues. Trimming removed 0 bases at V and 7 bases at J, with 13 bases between. Germline-derived CDR1 and CDR2 are MGHRA and YSYEKL. CDR3 amino acids: CASSQDFGGLNEQFF. The CDR3 DNA reads TGCGCCAGCAGCCAAGATTTTGGGGGGTTGAATGAGCAGTTCTTC.

The chain recombines TRBV7-9 with TRBJ1-1, with D possibly matching TRBD1 (6 bases). Germline assignment: CDR1 SEHNR and CDR2 FQNEAQ (reference sequence). The CDR3 is 12 residues long. The V gene lost 6 bases and the J gene lost 3 bases, with 8 bases spanning the gap. This CDR3 reads CASSRQDTEAFF. The CDR3 DNA sequence: TGTGCCAGCAGTAGACAGGACACTGAAGCTTTCTTT. Combining the CDR3 with reference TRBV7-9 and TRBJ1-1 gives the whole variable domain DTGVSQNPRHKITKRGQNVTFRCDPISEHNRLYWYRQTLGQGPEFLTYFQNEAQLEKSRLLSDRFSAERPKGSFSTLEIQRTEQGDSAMYLCASSRQDTEAFFGQGTRLTVV.

Only one count was recorded for this clone. V usage is TRBV5-6 and J usage is TRBJ1-1; D ambiguous. V lost 5 bases and J 6 bases, leaving 14 bases between the germline ends. Per germline, CDR1 SGHDT and CDR2 YYEEEE. The CDR3 loop spans 13 amino acids. Here the CDR3 DNA reads TGTGCCAGCAGATCGGTCGGTATCCCTGAAGCTTTCTTT. Amino acid sequence: CASRSVGIPEAFF.

The chain combines TRBV5-1 with TRBJ2-7; D unclear. The length of the CDR3 is 12 residues. Looked up from germline, CDR1 is SGHRS and CDR2 is YFSETQ. V was trimmed by 6 bases and J by 2 bases, leaving 9 bases between them. CDR3 sequence: CASNGDTYEQYF. The CDR3 region has the DNA TGCGCCAGCAACGGTGATACCTACGAGCAGTACTTC. Full variable domain (missing parts from reference TRBV5-1 and TRBJ2-7): KAGVTQTPRYLIKTRGQQVTLSCSPISGHRSVSWYQQTPGQGLQFLFEYFSETQRNKGNFPGRFSGRQFSNSRSEMNVSTLELGDSALYLCASNGDTYEQYFGPGTRLTVT.

The chain combines TRBV28 with TRBJ2-3, with D perhaps TRBD1 (5 bases). Trimming removed 1 base from V and 6 bases from J, with 11 bases in between. Germline lookup yields CDR1 MDHEN and CDR2 SYDVKM. CDR3 length: 14 residues. Here the CDR3 reads CASSLLPHRDTQYF. The CDR3 nucleotides are TGTGCCAGCAGTTTATTACCCCACAGGGATACGCAGTATTTT.

The chain links TRBV5-6 to TRBJ2-3; TRBD2 aligns across 14 bases. The CDR3 covers 16 residues. V shed 4 bases, J shed 7 bases, and the junction held 8 bases outside the gene matches. Germline V gene data show CDR1 as SGHDT and CDR2 as YYEEEE. In nucleotides, the CDR3 is TGTGCCAGCAGCCCGGGAGGGACTAGCGGGAGAAATACGCAGTATTTT. It translates to CASSPGGTSGRNTQYF.

The rearrangement joins TRBV9 to TRBJ2-1, with TRBD2 matching over 9 bases. V lost 4 bases and J lost 3; bases outside the gene matches: 5. The CDR3 length is 15 residues. Per the germline V gene, CDR1 is SGDLS and CDR2 is YYNGEE. CDR3 in DNA: TGTGCCAGCAGCCCGAGCGGGGGGAACTACAATGAGCAGTTCTTC. Translating it yields CASSPSGGNYNEQFF.

V and J are TRBV18 and TRBJ2-1; 11 positions match TRBD2. Germline trimming cut 0 bases from V and 6 bases from J; bases unmatched to any gene: 7. This CDR3 is 17 amino acids long. The germline CDR1 and CDR2 sequences are KGHSH and LQKENI. The DNA of the CDR3 is TGTGCCAGCTCACCACCGATCGTACTAGCGGGGGTCAATGAGCAGTTCTTC. This translates into CASSPPIVLAGVNEQFF. The full variable domain, rest sourced from reference TRBV18 and TRBJ2-1, is NAGVMQNPRHLVRRRGQEARLRCSPMKGHSHVYWYRQLPEEGLKFMVYLQKENIIDESGMPKERFSAEFPKEGPSILRIQQVVRGDSAAYFCASSPPIVLAGVNEQFFGPGTRLTVL.

The rearrangement uses TRBV29-1 and TRBJ2-3, with 9 bases identical to TRBD2. This CDR3 has 20 amino acids. V shed 0 bases and J 2 bases; nucleotides not matched to a gene: 18. The germline V gene has CDR1 SQVTM and CDR2 ANQGSEA. The CDR3: CSVEDIPPSGGSTFTDTQYF. CDR3 sequence (DNA): TGCAGCGTTGAAGATATCCCCCCCAGCGGGGGGTCAACTTTCACAGATACGCAGTATTTT.

The chain employs TRBV11-2 and TRBJ1-3; 7 bases are shared with TRBD1. The CDR3 is 17 amino acids. The V segment lost 1 base and the J segment 0 bases; nucleotides outside the gene matches: 6. CDR1 is SGHAT, CDR2 FQNNGV, per germline. This CDR3 is CASSLVGDRDSGNTIYF. CDR3 bases: TGTGCCAGCAGCTTAGTAGGAGACAGGGACTCTGGAAACACCATATATTTT.

This sequence joins TRBV6-5 and TRBJ2-3; no clear D gene. Trimming left V 0 bases short and J 4 bases short, with 5 bases between. This CDR3 comprises 13 residues. Germline assignment: CDR1 MNHEY and CDR2 SVGAGI. The CDR3, as DNA: TGTGCCAGCAGTTACTCTAGCCCAGATACGCAGTATTTT. This gives the protein CASSYSSPDTQYF.

J is TRBJ2-5 and V is TRBV7-8, with 8 bases fitting TRBD2. Germline-derived CDR1 and CDR2 are SGHVS and FQNEAQ. This CDR3 region has 16 residues. The V gene end was trimmed by 2 bases and the J gene end by 2 bases; junction bases not matched to a gene: 7. CDR3 DNA: TGTGCCAGCAGCTTAAGCACATCGGGGGGGCAAGAGACCCAGTACTTC. Translated: CASSLSTSGGQETQYF.

This chain connects TRBV30 to TRBJ2-7, with a tentative D call TRBD1 (5 bases). V was pared by 2 bases and J by 5 bases, with 13 bases between. The germline CDR1 and CDR2 sequences are GTSNPN and SVGIG (reference sequence). The CDR3 is made up of 13 amino acids. Here the CDR3 DNA reads TGTGCCTGGAGTATGGGGCTTGGGGACGAGCAGTACTTC. Its protein product is CAWSMGLGDEQYF. The whole variable domain, filled in from reference TRBV30 and TRBJ2-7, reads SQTIHQWPATLVQPVGSPLSLECTVEGTSNPNLYWYRQAAGRGLQLLFYSVGIGQISSEVPQNLSASRPQDRQFILSSKKLLLSDSGFYLCAWSMGLGDEQYFGPGTRLTVT.

The V and J genes are TRBV19 and TRBJ1-2; D is uncertain. The germline V gene encodes CDR1 LNHDA and CDR2 SQIVND (reference sequence). V was shortened by 2 bases and J by 0 bases, with 10 bases between the two germline ends. This CDR3 comprises 15 residues. In DNA, the CDR3 is TGTGCCAGTAGTATACTGGGCCGAGCTAACTATGGCTACACCTTC. This translates into CASSILGRANYGYTF.

This chain links TRBV7-2 with TRBJ1-2; 7 nucleotides agree with TRBD1. With 2 bases clipped from V and 4 bases from J, the junction kept 7 bases outside the gene matches. This CDR3 has 15 residues. The V gene's germline CDR1 is SGHTA and CDR2 FQGNSA. The CDR3 DNA sequence: TGTGCCAGCAGCTTAATGGTCCAGGGGGGCTATGGCTACACCTTC. Encoded protein: CASSLMVQGGYGYTF.

The chain links TRBV7-8 to TRBJ1-2, with 10 bases aligning to TRBD1. J gave up 8 bases and V 3 bases, and 6 bases lay outside the gene matches. Per germline, CDR1 SGHVS and CDR2 FQNEAQ. The CDR3 length is 14 residues. This CDR3 reads CASSFTGQGTGYTF. DNA for the CDR3: TGTGCCAGCAGCTTCACGGGACAGGGGACAGGCTACACCTTC. The full variable domain, its missing parts supplied by reference TRBV7-8 and TRBJ1-2, is GAGVSQSPRYKVAKRGQDVALRCDPISGHVSLFWYQQALGQGPEFLTYFQNEAQLDKSGLPSDRFFAERPEGSVSTLKIQRTQQEDSAVYLCASSFTGQGTGYTFGSGTRLTVV.

The J gene is TRBJ1-2, the V gene TRBV7-2; maybe TRBD1 (5 bases). Germline loops: CDR1 SGHTA, CDR2 FQGNSA. Trimming shortened V by 1 base and J by 7 bases, and 19 bases separated the two germline ends. This CDR3 contains 16 residues. The CDR3 spells CASSLVGVGGPFGYTF. CDR3 DNA sequence: TGTGCCAGCAGCTTAGTTGGGGTCGGGGGACCGTTTGGCTACACCTTC.

This chain uses TRBV4-1 with TRBJ1-1; 7 positions match TRBD1. Trimming at V came to 4 bases and at J to 5 bases, leaving 10 bases not matched to a gene. Germline loops: CDR1 MGHRA, CDR2 YSYEKL. The CDR3 is made up of 15 amino acids. Here the CDR3 DNA reads TGCGCCAGCAGCCGCGAAGACAGGGCGGGTACTGAAGCTTTCTTT. Translation gives CASSREDRAGTEAFF.

This chain joins TRBV19 and TRBJ1-5, with D perhaps matching TRBD1 (6 bases). Deletions cut 4 bases from V and 5 bases from J, with 18 bases between. Germline V gene data show CDR1 as LNHDA and CDR2 as SQIVND (reference sequence). CDR3 length equals 16 residues. The CDR3 coding sequence is TGTGCCAGTAGTAAACGCCCCACGGGGGGGCATCAGCCCCAGCATTTT. Translated: CASSKRPTGGHQPQHF.

This chain joins TRBV29-1 and TRBJ2-2; 13 bases agree with TRBD2. Unmatched junction bases numbered 14, after V lost 6 bases and J lost 7 bases. This CDR3 has 17 amino acids. The V gene's germline CDR1 is SQVTM and CDR2 ANQGSEA. The CDR3 DNA is TGCAGCGTCTCTGGGCCACTAGCGGGAGGGCCGAGCGGGGAGCTGTTTTTT. As protein: CSVSGPLAGGPSGELFF.

The count of this clone is one. The chain is built from TRBV29-1 and TRBJ2-7; 13 nucleotides align to TRBD2. This CDR3 has 15 residues. V shed 5 bases, J shed 3 bases, and the junction held 7 bases outside the gene matches. Looked up from germline, CDR1 is SQVTM and CDR2 is ANQGSEA. The CDR3 nucleotides read TGCAGCGTTTGGACTAGCGGGAGTAAGGACTACGAGCAGTACTTC. Amino acids: CSVWTSGSKDYEQYF.